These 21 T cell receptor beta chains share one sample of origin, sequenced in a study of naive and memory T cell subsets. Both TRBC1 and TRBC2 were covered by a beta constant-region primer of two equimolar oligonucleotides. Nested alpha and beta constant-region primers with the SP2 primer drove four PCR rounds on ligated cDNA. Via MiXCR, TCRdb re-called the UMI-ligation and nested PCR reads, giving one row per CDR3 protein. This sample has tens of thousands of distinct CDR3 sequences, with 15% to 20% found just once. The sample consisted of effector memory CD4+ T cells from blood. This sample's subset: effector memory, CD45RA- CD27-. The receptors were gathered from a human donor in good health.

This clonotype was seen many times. In nucleotides, the CDR3 is TGTGCCAGCAGTCCCATCGGTGGATTAACTAATGAAAAACTGTTTTTT. Protein sequence: CASSPIGGLTNEKLFF. This chain connects TRBV27 to TRBJ1-4; the D is unclear. Germline V gene data show CDR1 as MNHEY and CDR2 as SMNVEV (reference sequence). The CDR3 runs to 16 residues. With 5 bases removed from V and 1 base from J, the gap between germline ends came to 14 bases.

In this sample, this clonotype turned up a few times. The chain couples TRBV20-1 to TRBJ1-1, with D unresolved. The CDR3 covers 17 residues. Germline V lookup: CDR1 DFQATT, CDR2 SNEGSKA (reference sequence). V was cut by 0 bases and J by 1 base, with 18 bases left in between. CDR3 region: CSARDFAGPSENTEAFF. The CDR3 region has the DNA TGCAGTGCTAGAGACTTCGCCGGACCAAGTGAGAACACTGAAGCTTTCTTT.

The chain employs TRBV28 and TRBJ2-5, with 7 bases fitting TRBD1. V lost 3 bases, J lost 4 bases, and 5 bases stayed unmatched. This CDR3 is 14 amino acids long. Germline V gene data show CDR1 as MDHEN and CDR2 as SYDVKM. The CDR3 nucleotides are TGTGCCAGCAGTTTTTTGGACAGGTTAGAGACCCAGTACTTC. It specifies CASSFLDRLETQYF.

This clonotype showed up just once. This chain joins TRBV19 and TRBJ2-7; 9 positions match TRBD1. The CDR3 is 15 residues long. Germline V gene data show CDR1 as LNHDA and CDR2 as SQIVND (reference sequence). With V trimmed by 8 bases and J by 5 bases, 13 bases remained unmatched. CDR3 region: CASRDDRDRAHEQYF. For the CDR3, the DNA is TGTGCCAGTCGAGACGACCGGGACAGGGCGCACGAGCAGTACTTC.

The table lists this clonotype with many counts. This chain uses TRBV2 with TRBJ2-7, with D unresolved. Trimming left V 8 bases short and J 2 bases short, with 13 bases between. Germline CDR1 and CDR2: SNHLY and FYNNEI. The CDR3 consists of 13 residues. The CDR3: CASEETRPYEQYF. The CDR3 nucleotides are TGTGCCAGCGAGGAGACCCGTCCCTACGAGCAGTACTTC.

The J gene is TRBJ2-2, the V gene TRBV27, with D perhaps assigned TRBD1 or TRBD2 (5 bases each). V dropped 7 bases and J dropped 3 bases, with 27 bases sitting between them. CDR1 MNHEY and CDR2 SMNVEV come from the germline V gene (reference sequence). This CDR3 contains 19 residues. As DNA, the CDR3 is TGTGCCAGCACTAACGGGGCCGCCCCCACACAGCGAGACACCGGGGAGCTGTTTTTT. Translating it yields CASTNGAAPTQRDTGELFF.

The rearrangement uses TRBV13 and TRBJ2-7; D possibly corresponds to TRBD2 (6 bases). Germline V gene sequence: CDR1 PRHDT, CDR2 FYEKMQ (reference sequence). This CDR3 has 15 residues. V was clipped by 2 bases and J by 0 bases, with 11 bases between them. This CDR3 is CASSLFGGISYEQYF. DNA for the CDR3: TGTGCCAGCAGCTTATTTGGGGGGATCTCCTACGAGCAGTACTTC.

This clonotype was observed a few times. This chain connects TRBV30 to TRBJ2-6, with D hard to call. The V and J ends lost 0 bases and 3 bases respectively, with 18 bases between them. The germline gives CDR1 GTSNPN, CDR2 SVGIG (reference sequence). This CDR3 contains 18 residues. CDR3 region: CAWSVVGMSGGGANVLTF. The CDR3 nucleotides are TGTGCCTGGAGTGTGGTGGGGATGTCGGGTGGTGGGGCCAACGTCCTGACTTTC.

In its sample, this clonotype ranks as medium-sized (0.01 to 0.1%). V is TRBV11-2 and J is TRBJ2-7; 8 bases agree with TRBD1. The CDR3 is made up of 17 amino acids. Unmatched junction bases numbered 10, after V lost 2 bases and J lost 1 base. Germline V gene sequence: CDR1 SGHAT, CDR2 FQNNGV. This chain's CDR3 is CASSLRLSGQVSYEQYF. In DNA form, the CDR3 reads TGTGCCAGCAGCTTACGACTATCGGGACAGGTTTCCTACGAGCAGTACTTC. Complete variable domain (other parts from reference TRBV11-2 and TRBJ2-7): EAGVAQSPRYKIIEKRQSVAFWCNPISGHATLYWYQQILGQGPKLLIQFQNNGVVDDSQLPKDRFSAERLKGVDSTLKIQPAKLEDSAVYLCASSLRLSGQVSYEQYFGPGTRLTVT.

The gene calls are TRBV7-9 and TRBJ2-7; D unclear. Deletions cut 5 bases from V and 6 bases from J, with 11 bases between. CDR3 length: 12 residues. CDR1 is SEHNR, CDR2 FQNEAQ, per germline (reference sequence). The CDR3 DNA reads TGTGCCAGCAGCCTTGAGTTGATCGAGCAGTACTTC. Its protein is CASSLELIEQYF.

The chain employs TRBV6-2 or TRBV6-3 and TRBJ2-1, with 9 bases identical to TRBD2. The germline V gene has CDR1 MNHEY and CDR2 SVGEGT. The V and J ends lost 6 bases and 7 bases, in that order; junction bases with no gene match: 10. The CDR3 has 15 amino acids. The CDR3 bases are TGTGCCAGCAGGAATAGCGGGAGAGCTTGGAATGAGCAGTTCTTC. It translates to CASRNSGRAWNEQFF.

CDR3 in amino acids: CASSSDLMSSGNTIYF. In DNA, the CDR3 is TGCGCCAGCAGCTCCGACCTCATGAGCTCTGGAAACACCATATATTTT. This chain links TRBV5-1 with TRBJ1-3; D not certain. The CDR3 is 16 amino acids. CDR1 is SGHRS, CDR2 YFSETQ, per germline. V was pared by 3 bases and J by 0 bases, with 13 bases between. Based on the CDR3 plus reference TRBV5-1 and TRBJ1-3, the full variable domain is KAGVTQTPRYLIKTRGQQVTLSCSPISGHRSVSWYQQTPGQGLQFLFEYFSETQRNKGNFPGRFSGRQFSNSRSEMNVSTLELGDSALYLCASSSDLMSSGNTIYFGEGSWLTVV.

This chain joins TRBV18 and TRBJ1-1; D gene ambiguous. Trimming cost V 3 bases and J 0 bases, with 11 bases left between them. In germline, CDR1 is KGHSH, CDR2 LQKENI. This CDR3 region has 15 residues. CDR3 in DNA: TGTGCCAGCTCACCCCTGCAGAATCTGAACACTGAAGCTTTCTTT. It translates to CASSPLQNLNTEAFF.

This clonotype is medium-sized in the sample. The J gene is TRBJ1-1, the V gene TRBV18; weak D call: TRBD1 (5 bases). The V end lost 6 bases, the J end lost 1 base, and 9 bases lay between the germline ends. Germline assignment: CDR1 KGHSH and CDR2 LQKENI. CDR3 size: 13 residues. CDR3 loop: CASSLGRNTEAFF. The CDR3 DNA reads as TGTGCCAGCTCCCTGGGGCGGAACACTGAAGCTTTCTTT.

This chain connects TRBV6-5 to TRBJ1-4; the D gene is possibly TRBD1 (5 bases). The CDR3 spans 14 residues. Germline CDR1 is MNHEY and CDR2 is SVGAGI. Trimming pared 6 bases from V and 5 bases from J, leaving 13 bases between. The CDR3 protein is CASSRGAQNEKLFF. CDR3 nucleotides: TGTGCCAGCAGCCGAGGGGCGCAGAATGAAAAACTGTTTTTT.

The CDR3 sequence: CASSIGTGGPRTDTQYF. CDR3 coding DNA: TGTGCCAGCAGTATCGGGACAGGGGGCCCCCGCACAGATACGCAGTATTTT. This chain connects TRBV27 to TRBJ2-3, with 12 nucleotides matching TRBD1. CDR3 size: 17 residues. With V trimmed by 5 bases and J by 1 base, 7 bases remained unmatched. In germline, CDR1 is MNHEY, CDR2 SMNVEV (reference sequence).

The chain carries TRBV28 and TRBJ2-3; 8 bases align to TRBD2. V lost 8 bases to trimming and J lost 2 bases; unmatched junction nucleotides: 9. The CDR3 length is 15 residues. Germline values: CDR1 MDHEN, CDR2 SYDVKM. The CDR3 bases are TGTGCCAGCTCAAACTCGGGAGGGCCCACAGATACGCAGTATTTT. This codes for CASSNSGGPTDTQYF.

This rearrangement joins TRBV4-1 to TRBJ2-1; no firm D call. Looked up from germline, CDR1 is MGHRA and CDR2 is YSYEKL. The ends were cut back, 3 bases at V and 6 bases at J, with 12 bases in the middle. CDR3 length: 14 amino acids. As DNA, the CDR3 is TGCGCCAGCAGCCACCCGATAGCAGGCAATGAGCAGTTCTTC. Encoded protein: CASSHPIAGNEQFF.

CDR3 sequence: CASSQGTAQETQYF. The DNA of the CDR3 is TGTGCCAGCAGCCAAGGGACAGCTCAAGAGACCCAGTACTTC. The chain is built from TRBV3-1 and TRBJ2-5; weak D call: TRBD1 (6 bases). This CDR3 contains 14 residues. Germline V lookup: CDR1 LGHDT, CDR2 YNNKEL (reference sequence). V shed 1 base and J shed 2 bases, with 8 bases lying between them.

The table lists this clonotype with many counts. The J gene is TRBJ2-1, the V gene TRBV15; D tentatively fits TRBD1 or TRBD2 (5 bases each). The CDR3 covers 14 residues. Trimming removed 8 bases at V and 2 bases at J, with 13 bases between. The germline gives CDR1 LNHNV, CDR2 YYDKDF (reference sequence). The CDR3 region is CATEVQGPYNEQFF. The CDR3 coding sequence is TGTGCCACCGAAGTTCAGGGACCCTACAATGAGCAGTTCTTC.

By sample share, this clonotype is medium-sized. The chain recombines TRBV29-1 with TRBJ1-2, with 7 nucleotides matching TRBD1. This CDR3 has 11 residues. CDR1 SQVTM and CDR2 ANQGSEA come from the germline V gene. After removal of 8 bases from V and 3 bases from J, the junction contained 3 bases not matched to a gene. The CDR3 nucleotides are TGCAGCCTTGGACAGGACTATGGCTACACCTTC. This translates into CSLGQDYGYTF.